This is a list of T cell receptor beta chains from one sample in a study of T cell changes during pregnancy in multiple sclerosis. Measured with immunoSEQ multiplex PCR; TCRdb has only the in-frame clones, and not every one. The repertoire includes tens of thousands of clones, 92% of them detected once, and less than 3% sits in the top ten. Specimen: peripheral blood, collected before pregnancy. The receptors were sampled from a female donor with multiple sclerosis, enrolled in a pregnancy study. Both conserved end residues are part of each CDR3. A D gene is named only where the DNA matches it firmly. Only part of the rows carry a size: once, few, many, or a class if the clone is expanded.

v_call: TRBV11-2
clone_size: -
j_call: TRBJ2-7
d_call: -
cdr3_nt: TGTGCCAGCAGCTCTTACAGCTCCTACGAGCAGTACTTC
cdr3_aa: CASSSYSSYEQYF

v_call: TRBV15
clone_size: -
j_call: TRBJ2-7
d_call: TRBD1
cdr3_nt: TGTGCCACCAGCAACGGACAGGGGGAAACCTACGAGCAGTACTTC
cdr3_aa: CATSNGQGETYEQYF

v_call: TRBV28
clone_size: -
j_call: TRBJ2-7
d_call: TRBD2
cdr3_nt: TGTGCCAGCAGCCCCCCTAGCGGAGTCATCTACGAGCAGTACTTC
cdr3_aa: CASSPPSGVIYEQYF

v_call: TRBV5-1
clone_size: -
j_call: TRBJ2-1
d_call: TRBD2
cdr3_nt: TGCGCCAGCAGGGTAGCGGGAGGGTTTTACAATGAGCAGTTCTTC
cdr3_aa: CASRVAGGFYNEQFF

v_call: TRBV9
clone_size: -
j_call: TRBJ2-7
d_call: TRBD1
cdr3_nt: TGTGCCAGCAGCGTAGCGGGGACAGCGCGATACGAGCAGTACTTC
cdr3_aa: CASSVAGTARYEQYF

v_call: TRBV27
clone_size: -
j_call: TRBJ2-3
d_call: -
cdr3_nt: TGTGCCAGCAGTTGGCGGCAGAGCACAGATACGCAGTATTTT
cdr3_aa: CASSWRQSTDTQYF

v_call: TRBV7-2
clone_size: once
j_call: TRBJ2-1
d_call: TRBD2
cdr3_nt: TGTGCCAGCAGCGCAGGACTAGCGGGACACAATGAGCAGTTCTTC
cdr3_aa: CASSAGLAGHNEQFF

v_call: TRBV7-9
clone_size: -
j_call: TRBJ2-5
d_call: TRBD2
cdr3_nt: TGTGCCAGCAGCCTCCCACCGGCGGGACTAGCGAGTGGGACCCAGTACTTC
cdr3_aa: CASSLPPAGLASGTQYF

v_call: TRBV6-1
clone_size: -
j_call: TRBJ2-4
d_call: -
cdr3_nt: TGTGCCAGCAGTGAAAATCCGGGAAACATTCAGTACTTC
cdr3_aa: CASSENPGNIQYF

v_call: TRBV28
clone_size: -
j_call: TRBJ2-7
d_call: TRBD2
cdr3_nt: TGTGCCAGCAGTTACGGGACTAGCAGCTCCTACGAGCAGTACTTC
cdr3_aa: CASSYGTSSSYEQYF

v_call: TRBV12-2
clone_size: -
j_call: TRBJ1-3
d_call: -
cdr3_nt: TGTGCAAGTCGCTTAGCACCGAGAAAAGACAGGGTGGCTGGAAACACCATATATTTT
cdr3_aa: CASRLAPRKDRVAGNTIYF

v_call: TRBV15
clone_size: -
j_call: TRBJ2-7
d_call: -
cdr3_nt: TGTGCCACCAGCAGAGCAGCGGAGACTCCCTACGAGCAGTACTTC
cdr3_aa: CATSRAAETPYEQYF

v_call: TRBV29-1
clone_size: -
j_call: TRBJ2-3
d_call: -
cdr3_nt: TGCAGCGTTGAAGATAACGGCGGGGTGGGGGATACGCAGTATTTT
cdr3_aa: CSVEDNGGVGDTQYF

v_call: TRBV29-1
clone_size: -
j_call: TRBJ2-7
d_call: -
cdr3_nt: TGCAGCGCTCGACAGGCAGGGGAGCAGTACTTC
cdr3_aa: CSARQAGEQYF

v_call: TRBV6-6
clone_size: -
j_call: TRBJ1-1
d_call: TRBD1
cdr3_nt: TGTGCCAGCGTGGGACAGGTGAACACTGAAGCTTTCTTT
cdr3_aa: CASVGQVNTEAFF

v_call: TRBV5-6
clone_size: -
j_call: TRBJ2-1
d_call: -
cdr3_nt: TGTGCCAGCAGCTTGAATCGCGGGATCTCCTACAATGAGCAGTTCTTC
cdr3_aa: CASSLNRGISYNEQFF

v_call: TRBV18
clone_size: -
j_call: TRBJ1-1
d_call: -
cdr3_nt: TGTGCCAGCTCATTAGGACAGTTTATGAACACTGAAGCTTTCTTT
cdr3_aa: CASSLGQFMNTEAFF

v_call: TRBV2
clone_size: -
j_call: TRBJ2-3
d_call: -
cdr3_nt: TGTGCCAGCAGTGAAGGCCCTACGGGGGCTAGCGGCTTCACAGATACGCAGTATTTT
cdr3_aa: CASSEGPTGASGFTDTQYF

v_call: TRBV5-4
clone_size: -
j_call: TRBJ1-1
d_call: TRBD1
cdr3_nt: TGTGCCAGCAGCTTTGATGACAGGGGGAACACTGAAGCTTTCTTT
cdr3_aa: CASSFDDRGNTEAFF

v_call: TRBV5-6
clone_size: -
j_call: TRBJ2-5
d_call: -
cdr3_nt: TGTGCCAGCAGCTTAGCGGTAGGAGAGACCCAGTACTTC
cdr3_aa: CASSLAVGETQYF

v_call: TRBV5-4
clone_size: -
j_call: TRBJ2-5
d_call: TRBD2
cdr3_nt: TGTGCCAGCAGCTTCCTAGCGGAAGAGACCCAGTACTTC
cdr3_aa: CASSFLAEETQYF

v_call: TRBV19
clone_size: -
j_call: TRBJ2-1
d_call: TRBD2
cdr3_nt: TGTGCCAGTAGTATAGTTAGCGGGAGCATCAGTGAGCAGTTCTTC
cdr3_aa: CASSIVSGSISEQFF

v_call: TRBV7-8
clone_size: -
j_call: TRBJ1-2
d_call: TRBD1
cdr3_nt: TGTGCCAGCACCGGGGGACAGGGATTTAGTGGCTACACCTTC
cdr3_aa: CASTGGQGFSGYTF

v_call: TRBV5-5
clone_size: -
j_call: TRBJ1-3
d_call: -
cdr3_nt: TGTGCCAGCAGCGCCCTGGACAGTCCTGGAAACACCATATATTTT
cdr3_aa: CASSALDSPGNTIYF

v_call: TRBV19
clone_size: -
j_call: TRBJ1-1
d_call: -
cdr3_nt: TGTGCCAGTAGTACTTCCGGAGGAAGGACTGAAGCTTTCTTT
cdr3_aa: CASSTSGGRTEAFF

v_call: TRBV5-1
clone_size: -
j_call: TRBJ2-2
d_call: -
cdr3_nt: TGCGCCAGCAGCCTCGGAGGGGTATGGGGGGAGCTGTTTTTT
cdr3_aa: CASSLGGVWGELFF

v_call: TRBV11-3
clone_size: -
j_call: TRBJ2-3
d_call: -
cdr3_nt: TGTGCCAGCAGCTTAGGTGCGGGGAGGTCAGATACGCAGTATTTT
cdr3_aa: CASSLGAGRSDTQYF

v_call: TRBV9
clone_size: -
j_call: TRBJ2-2
d_call: -
cdr3_nt: TGTGCCAGCGATGCGGGCGTGAGCACCGGGGAGCTGTTTTTT
cdr3_aa: CASDAGVSTGELFF

v_call: TRBV5-6
clone_size: -
j_call: TRBJ1-3
d_call: TRBD1
cdr3_nt: TGTGCCAGCAGCTTTACAGGGGGAGGTGGAAACACCATATATTTT
cdr3_aa: CASSFTGGGGNTIYF

v_call: TRBV28
clone_size: -
j_call: TRBJ2-7
d_call: TRBD1
cdr3_nt: TGTGCCAGCAGTCCACCCGGGACAGGGCACTACGAGCAGTACTTC
cdr3_aa: CASSPPGTGHYEQYF

v_call: TRBV5-1
clone_size: -
j_call: TRBJ2-1
d_call: TRBD2
cdr3_nt: TGCGCCAGCACACGTCTAGCGGGAGTTGATGAGCAGTTCTTC
cdr3_aa: CASTRLAGVDEQFF